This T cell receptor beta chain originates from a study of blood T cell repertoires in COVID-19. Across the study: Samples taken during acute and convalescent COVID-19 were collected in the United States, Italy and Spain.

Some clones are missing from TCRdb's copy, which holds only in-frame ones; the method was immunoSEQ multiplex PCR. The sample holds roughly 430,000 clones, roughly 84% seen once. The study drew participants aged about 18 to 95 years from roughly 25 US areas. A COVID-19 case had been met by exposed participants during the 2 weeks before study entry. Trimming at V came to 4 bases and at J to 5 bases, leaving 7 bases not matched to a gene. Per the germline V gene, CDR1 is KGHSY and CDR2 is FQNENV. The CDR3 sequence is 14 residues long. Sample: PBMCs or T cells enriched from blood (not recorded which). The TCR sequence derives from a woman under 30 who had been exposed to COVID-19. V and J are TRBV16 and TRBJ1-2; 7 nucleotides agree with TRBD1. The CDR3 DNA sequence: TGTGCCAGCAGCCTTCAGGGACAGAAGTATGGCTACACCTTC. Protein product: CASSLQGQKYGYTF.